The 18 T cell receptor beta chains below were found in one sample sequenced in a study of CD8 T cells in ankylosing spondylitis. A single record per CDR3 protein comes from TCRdb applying MiXCR to the 5' RACE reads. The sample consists of some 840,000 distinct CDR3 sequences, about 10% of them appearing once. Notes on the study in general: What seemed typical of ankylosing spondylitis blood was a TCR beta motif built from roughly eight highly homologous variants.

The antigens for these receptors are not known. Sequencing input: blood, either unsorted or a sorted T cell fraction (not recorded which). These receptor sequences come from a male donor with ankylosing spondylitis.

CDR3 loop: CASSFRLGAFEQFF. CDR3 in DNA: TGTGCCAGCAGTTTTAGGTTGGGGGCCTTTGAGCAGTTCTTC. The rearrangement joins TRBV28 to TRBJ2-1; TRBD1 might be the D (6 bases). CDR1 and CDR2 from the germline V gene are MDHEN and SYDVKM. The CDR3 loop spans 14 amino acids. V gave up 3 bases and J gave up 9 bases, with 15 bases separating them. Supplemented by reference TRBV28 and TRBJ2-1, the full variable domain reads DVKVTQSSRYLVKRTGEKVFLECVQDMDHENMFWYRQDPGLGLRLIYFSYDVKMKEKGDIPEGYSVSREKKERFSLILESASTNQTSMYLCASSFRLGAFEQFFGPGTRLTVL.

The V call is TRBV4-2, the J call TRBJ1-5; D unresolved. V lost 1 base to trimming and J lost 3 bases, with 10 bases between them. This CDR3 is built from 15 residues. The germline CDR1 and CDR2 sequences are LGHNA and YNFKEQ. The CDR3 protein is CASSQGASHNQPQHF. The CDR3 nucleotides read TGTGCCAGCAGCCAAGGCGCCTCTCACAATCAGCCCCAGCATTTT.

The rearrangement links TRBV6-5 to TRBJ2-7, with a weak D call TRBD1 (5 bases). The germline V and J ends were trimmed by 2 bases and 11 bases, with 16 bases remaining between them. Germline lookup yields CDR1 MNHEY and CDR2 SVGAGI. The CDR3 has 13 amino acids. The CDR3 nucleotides are TGTGCCAGCAGTTACGGGTCCTCGACAGTGGAGTACTTC. Translation gives CASSYGSSTVEYF.

This clonotype turned up a few times. This chain uses TRBV6-2 or TRBV6-3 with TRBJ2-3, with TRBD2 as a possible D gene (5 bases). Trimming took off 5 bases at V and 0 bases at J, with 12 bases between the two ends. Per the germline V gene, CDR1 is MNHEY and CDR2 is SVGEGT. The CDR3 has 15 amino acids. CDR3 residues: CASSLPGVSTDTQYF. In nucleotides, the CDR3 is TGTGCCAGCAGTCTCCCCGGGGTCAGCACAGATACGCAGTATTTT.

Worth noting for this clonotype: At one of its ends the junction is not consistent with the germline gene, which may arise from a read error. This sequence joins TRBV7-3 and TRBJ2-1; TRBD1 might be the D (6 bases). CDR3 size: 16 residues. Germline CDR1 is SGHTA and CDR2 is FQGTGA. The CDR3 protein is CASSLSGTLGYNEQLF. CDR3 sequence (DNA): TGTGCCAGCAGCTTATCGGGGACACTCGGCTACAATGAGCAGCTCTTC.

The chain couples TRBV9 to TRBJ1-2; no reliable D call. Deletions cut 0 bases from V and 7 bases from J, with 10 bases between. The CDR3 is made up of 13 amino acids. Germline V gene lookup returns CDR1 SGDLS and CDR2 YYNGEE. The CDR3 DNA follows: TGTGCCAGCAGCGTAGGGCAGATCGGTGGCTACACCTTC. Translated: CASSVGQIGGYTF.

J is TRBJ1-6 and V is TRBV4-3; D may be TRBD1 (5 bases). V lost 0 bases and J 6 bases, leaving 9 bases between the germline ends. CDR1 is LGHNA, CDR2 YSLEER, per germline. CDR3 size: 15 residues. In DNA, the CDR3 is TGCGCCAGCAGCCAAGATCCGACAGCTAATTCACCCCTCCACTTT. It codes for CASSQDPTANSPLHF.

This clonotype was found many times. The chain recombines TRBV20-1 with TRBJ2-3; D ambiguous. V lost 5 bases, J lost 3 bases, and 15 bases lay in between. The germline CDR1 and CDR2 sequences are DFQATT and SNEGSKA (reference sequence). This CDR3 region has 14 residues. CDR3 DNA sequence: TGCAGTGCTTGCTGGGTAGTGAAGACAGATACGCAGTATTTT. Its protein product is CSACWVVKTDTQYF.

In this sample, this clonotype turned up many times. J is TRBJ1-5 and V is TRBV6-5; TRBD1 matches at 10 bases. The ends lost 4 bases at V and 6 bases at J; junction bases unmatched: 6. Per the germline V gene, CDR1 is MNHEY and CDR2 is SVGAGI. This CDR3 is 15 amino acids long. CDR3 region: CASSWGQGSFQPQHF. CDR3 bases: TGTGCCAGCAGTTGGGGACAGGGGAGTTTTCAGCCCCAGCATTTT.

A few counts support this clonotype. The chain uses TRBV24-1 and TRBJ2-3; possibly TRBD2 for D (6 bases). CDR3 size: 16 residues. The ends were cut back, 4 bases at V and 6 bases at J, with 19 bases in the middle. Germline V gene data show CDR1 as KGHDR and CDR2 as SFDVKD. The CDR3 nucleotides read TGTGCCACCAGTGACGTTACCGGGACTCGCTTGGATACGCAGTATTTT. Residues: CATSDVTGTRLDTQYF.

V and J are TRBV5-1 and TRBJ2-7, with TRBD1 matching over 11 bases. The CDR3 length is 16 residues. The V gene's germline CDR1 is SGHRS and CDR2 YFSETQ. V lost 1 base to trimming and J lost 5 bases; unmatched junction nucleotides: 8. CDR3 DNA: TGCGCCAGCAGCTTGCCCCCGGACAGGGGGCGAGACGAGCAGTACTTC. This gives the protein CASSLPPDRGRDEQYF.

This clonotype has only a few counts. CDR3 sequence reads: CASKEYGQGDGYTF. In DNA form, the CDR3 reads TGTGCCAGCAAAGAATACGGACAGGGTGATGGCTACACCTTC. J is TRBJ1-2 and V is TRBV7-2; the match to TRBD1 covers 8 bases. The germline CDR1 and CDR2 sequences are SGHTA and FQGNSA. J gave up 6 bases and V 7 bases, and 10 bases lay outside the gene matches. This CDR3 has 14 amino acids.

This clonotype was detected a few times. CDR3 amino acids: CASSHSGVSSYNEQFF. CDR3 nucleotide sequence: TGTGCCAGCAGCCATAGCGGGGTCAGCTCCTACAATGAGCAGTTCTTC. This chain joins TRBV27 and TRBJ2-1; 8 positions agree with TRBD2. Germline loops: CDR1 MNHEY, CDR2 SMNVEV (reference sequence). The CDR3 is made up of 16 amino acids. The trim removed 6 bases at V and 0 bases at J, leaving 7 bases unmatched.

This clonotype was seen a handful of times. CDR3 sequence (DNA): TGTGCCAGCAGCGTAGTACAGGGGGAAGGCACAGATACGCAGTATTTT. Protein sequence: CASSVVQGEGTDTQYF. The V gene is TRBV9, the J gene TRBJ2-3; 8 positions agree with TRBD1. The CDR3 covers 16 residues. Per germline, CDR1 SGDLS and CDR2 YYNGEE. The trim removed 0 bases at V and 1 base at J, leaving 4 bases unmatched.

About this clonotype: A much more abundant neighbour one base away suggests this may be a read error. CDR3: CASSPGDRGYTF. The CDR3 nucleotides are TGTGCCAGCAGCCCTGGCGACCGGGGCTACACCTTC. The V gene is TRBV5-7, the J gene TRBJ1-2; D remains ambiguous. TRBV5-7 is annotated as an ORF whose role is uncertain. This CDR3 comprises 12 residues. The ends were cut back, 4 bases at V and 8 bases at J, with 12 bases in the middle.

This clonotype has a handful of counts. J is TRBJ1-5 and V is TRBV10-3; 7 bases match TRBD1. From germline, CDR1 is ENHRY and CDR2 SYGVKD. The ends lost 10 bases at V and 6 bases at J; junction bases unmatched: 6. CDR3 size: 12 residues. CDR3 in amino acids: CATGQAPQPQHF. The CDR3, as DNA: TGTGCCACCGGACAGGCCCCTCAGCCCCAGCATTTT.

This sequence joins TRBV5-1 and TRBJ2-1; no clear D gene. V was cut by 0 bases and J by 8 bases, with 9 bases left in between. The CDR3 is 13 amino acids. Germline-derived CDR1 and CDR2 are SGHRS and YFSETQ. CDR3: CASSLAVGHEQFF. CDR3 nucleotides: TGCGCCAGCAGCTTGGCCGTCGGGCATGAGCAGTTCTTC.

There are many counts of this clonotype. The rearrangement links TRBV9 to TRBJ2-5; 9 positions match TRBD1. The CDR3 contains 13 residues. J was trimmed by 4 bases and V by 4 bases; bases with no gene match: 2. Germline loops: CDR1 SGDLS, CDR2 YYNGEE. The CDR3 DNA reads as TGTGCCAGCAGCCGGACAGGGGCAGAGACCCAGTACTTC. Its translation: CASSRTGAETQYF.